The sequence of this T cell receptor beta chain was determined in a study of T cell responses to AZD1222 COVID-19 vaccine. Concerning this clone itself: What it binds is not known.

Sequencing used immunoSEQ multiplex PCR; TCRdb keeps in-frame clones, though not all of them. The sample lists fewer than 70,000 clones, roughly nine tenths occurring once. Some second doses came at about 4 weeks and others at about 12 weeks; these were pooled. Study-wide findings and caveats: Across the whole spike, CD4 TCRs peaked at regions 160-218 and 743-854.

The CDR3 runs 16 residues. Germline CDR1 reads KGHDR; CDR2 reads SFDVKD. The V gene lost 3 bases and the J gene lost 7 bases, with 17 bases spanning the gap. Material: peripheral blood, obtained 28 days after the second AZD1222 dose. The chain carries TRBV24-1 and TRBJ2-2, with TRBD2 as a possible D gene (5 bases). The TCR originated in an adult who received the AZD1222 COVID-19 vaccine. CDR3 sequence (DNA): TGTGCCACCAGTGATCCGACGTTATTCGGGGACGGGGAGCTGTTTTTT. It encodes CATSDPTLFGDGELFF.